One sample yielded the 9 T cell receptor beta chains listed below, sequenced in a study of cytomegalovirus exposure and HLA in healthy donors. Sequencing was performed with immunoSEQ multiplex PCR; in TCRdb, only in-frame clones are kept and a portion is missing. Of about 200,000 clones in the sample, about three quarters are singletons; the top ten hold around 1.2%. Sequencing input: PBMCs. These receptors all come from a woman in her 30s in good health and CMV-seronegative.

The chain has TRBV5-4 and TRBJ2-7, with D tentatively TRBD1 (7 bases). The CDR3 runs to 14 residues. Trimming cost V 3 bases and J 4 bases, with 14 bases left between them. Germline assignment: CDR1 SGHNT and CDR2 YYREEE (reference sequence). This CDR3 reads CASSSQGGGYEQYF. In DNA form, the CDR3 reads TGTGCCAGCAGCTCCCAGGGGGGCGGGTACGAGCAGTACTTC.

The V gene is TRBV9, the J gene TRBJ2-1; TRBD1 matches 7 bases. Germline V gene sequence: CDR1 SGDLS, CDR2 YYNGEE. Germline trimming cut 6 bases from V and 6 bases from J; bases unmatched to any gene: 3. This CDR3 contains 12 residues. CDR3 sequence reads: CASNRGGNEQFF. CDR3 nucleotide sequence: TGTGCCAGCAACAGGGGTGGCAATGAGCAGTTCTTC. The whole variable domain, remainder taken from reference TRBV9 and TRBJ2-1, is DSGVTQTPKHLITATGQRVTLRCSPRSGDLSVYWYQQSLDQGLQFLIQYYNGEERAKGNILERFSAQQFPDLHSELNLSSLELGDSALYFCASNRGGNEQFFGPGTRLTVL.

This chain connects TRBV6-5 to TRBJ2-5; 7 bases are shared with TRBD2. J gave up 5 bases and V 6 bases, and 6 bases lay outside the gene matches. The CDR3 extends over 13 amino acids. Germline V gene sequence: CDR1 MNHEY, CDR2 SVGAGI. CDR3 protein: CASRTGGSETQYF. The CDR3 DNA follows: TGTGCCAGCAGAACCGGGGGGTCGGAGACCCAGTACTTC.

The chain combines TRBV5-1 with TRBJ1-2; D is possibly TRBD1 (5 bases). The CDR3 has 14 residues. CDR1 is SGHRS and CDR2 is YFSETQ in the germline V gene. Trimming pared 0 bases from V and 8 bases from J, leaving 14 bases between. The CDR3 nucleotides are TGCGCCAGCAGCTTGGGTCCAGGGTCTATGGGCTACACCTTC. This gives the protein CASSLGPGSMGYTF. The variable domain in full, with the rest retrieved from reference TRBV5-1 and TRBJ1-2, is KAGVTQTPRYLIKTRGQQVTLSCSPISGHRSVSWYQQTPGQGLQFLFEYFSETQRNKGNFPGRFSGRQFSNSRSEMNVSTLELGDSALYLCASSLGPGSMGYTFGSGTRLTVV.

The rearrangement joins TRBV5-1 to TRBJ2-3; 8 bases are shared with TRBD2. CDR1 is SGHRS and CDR2 is YFSETQ in the germline V gene. CDR3 length: 14 amino acids. After removal of 4 bases from V and 3 bases from J, the junction contained 4 bases not matched to a gene. The CDR3 nucleotides are TGCGCCAGCAGCAAGCTAGCGGGTACAGATACGCAGTATTTT. Translation gives CASSKLAGTDTQYF. The full variable domain, rest sourced from reference TRBV5-1 and TRBJ2-3, is KAGVTQTPRYLIKTRGQQVTLSCSPISGHRSVSWYQQTPGQGLQFLFEYFSETQRNKGNFPGRFSGRQFSNSRSEMNVSTLELGDSALYLCASSKLAGTDTQYFGPGTRLTVL.

This clone was seen only once. This chain connects TRBV4-1 to TRBJ2-7, with D perhaps TRBD1 (6 bases). The CDR3 totals 15 residues. Germline CDR1 is MGHRA and CDR2 is YSYEKL. Trimming shortened V by 4 bases and J by 0 bases, and 13 bases separated the two germline ends. Written as DNA, the CDR3 is TGCGCCAGCAGCCGCTTCACAGGGAGCTCCTACGAGCAGTACTTC. It specifies CASSRFTGSSYEQYF.

This sequence joins TRBV10-3 and TRBJ2-3; D ambiguous. V was trimmed by 0 bases and J by 5 bases, leaving 21 bases between them. This CDR3 spans 18 amino acids. Germline CDR1 reads ENHRY; CDR2 reads SYGVKD. The CDR3 here is CAISESHDSPRWLDTQYF. The DNA of the CDR3 is TGTGCCATCAGTGAGTCCCATGACTCGCCACGTTGGCTAGATACGCAGTATTTT.

This clone was detected only once. This sample includes further DNA sequences coding for the same CDR3. This rearrangement joins TRBV5-1 to TRBJ2-3; D might be TRBD1 (5 bases). CDR3 size: 14 residues. Germline CDR1 SGHRS, CDR2 YFSETQ. The V gene lost 2 bases and the J gene lost 3 bases, with 10 bases spanning the gap. CDR3 coding DNA: TGCGCCAGCAGCTTAGCTGACAGAACAGATACGCAGTATTTT. The encoded protein is CASSLADRTDTQYF.

This chain connects TRBV6-5 to TRBJ1-3; D is unclear. Looked up from germline, CDR1 is MNHEY and CDR2 is SVGAGI. Between the trimmed V and J ends, which lost 2 bases and 8 bases, there was a span of 16 bases. This CDR3 has 15 amino acids. DNA of the CDR3: TGTGCCAGCAGTTACGGGCAGCAAGGTGCGTACACCATATATTTT. Translation gives CASSYGQQGAYTIYF.